Following are 19 T cell receptor beta chains from one sample sequenced in a study of blood T cell repertoires in COVID-19 (dated by TCRdb to about 2020). Libraries were made using the immunoSEQ multiplex PCR assay. TCRdb re-hosts the immuneACCESS table, in-frame sequences only. Its copies lack some clones; in the studies checked, an unresolved V gene accounts for under half of them, and the cause for the rest is not known. The sample has 50,000 to 80,000 clones on record, 88% of them singletons. In total, the top ten clones hold around two fifths of the sample. The sample consisted of peripheral blood. The receptors derive from a woman aged 55-70 years with COVID-19, enrolled during active disease.

In this sample, this clone turned up a few times. The rearrangement links TRBV29-1 to TRBJ2-7; 11 nucleotides agree with TRBD2. CDR1 is SQVTM and CDR2 is ANQGSEA in the germline V gene. This CDR3 has 13 residues. V shed 6 bases and J 4 bases; nucleotides not matched to a gene: 5. The CDR3 protein is CSVTSGGSYEQYF. CDR3 DNA sequence: TGCAGCGTAACTAGCGGGGGTAGTTACGAGCAGTACTTC.

The chain recombines TRBV7-9 with TRBJ1-1; D gene unclear. Trimming removed 4 bases at V and 3 bases at J, with 3 bases between. This CDR3 comprises 11 residues. The germline gives CDR1 SEHNR, CDR2 FQNEAQ (reference sequence). This chain's CDR3 is CASSSYTEAFF. CDR3 nucleotide sequence: TGTGCCAGCAGCTCTTACACTGAAGCTTTCTTT.

The rearrangement joins TRBV5-6 to TRBJ1-6; D not certain. The V gene's germline CDR1 is SGHDT and CDR2 YYEEEE. This CDR3 contains 14 residues. Trimming stripped 3 bases from V and 10 bases from J, with 14 bases between. In DNA, the CDR3 is TGTGCCAGCAGCTGGGGATCCGGGAGCTCACCCCTCCACTTT. This encodes CASSWGSGSSPLHF.

The V and J genes are TRBV2 and TRBJ2-2; 13 bases are a match to TRBD2. CDR3 length: 15 amino acids. V shed 4 bases and J 7 bases; nucleotides not matched to a gene: 3. Germline CDR1 SNHLY, CDR2 FYNNEI. The CDR3 DNA is TGTGCCAGCAGTGGGACTAGCGGGAGAATCGGGGAGCTGTTTTTT. Its translation is CASSGTSGRIGELFF.

This chain links TRBV28 with TRBJ2-1, with 8 positions matching TRBD2. V was clipped by 10 bases and J by 6 bases; unmatched bases: 8. This CDR3 is built from 13 residues. Germline CDR1 MDHEN, CDR2 SYDVKM. CDR3 coding DNA: TGTGCCACCCGGACTAGCAACTCCAATGAGCAGTTCTTC. Translating gives CATRTSNSNEQFF.

This sequence joins TRBV12-3 or TRBV12-4 and TRBJ1-3; D is undetermined. The CDR3 contains 12 residues. V was cut by 2 bases and J by 5 bases, with 4 bases left in between. CDR3 sequence (DNA): TGTGCCAGCAGTTTACCTCGAAACACCATATATTTT. Its translation: CASSLPRNTIYF.

This clone was seen a handful of times. The chain is built from TRBV19 and TRBJ1-5, with 9 positions matching TRBD1. CDR1 is LNHDA and CDR2 is SQIVND in the germline V gene (reference sequence). V dropped 2 bases and J dropped 3; count of bases not matched to a gene: 2. This CDR3 is built from 15 residues. The CDR3 DNA follows: TGTGCCAGTAGTATAAGGGACAGGGTCAATCAGCCCCAGCATTTT. It yields the protein CASSIRDRVNQPQHF. The whole variable domain, remainder taken from reference TRBV19 and TRBJ1-5, is DGGITQSPKYLFRKEGQNVTLSCEQNLNHDAMYWYRQDPGQGLRLIYYSQIVNDFQKGDIAEGYSVSREKKESFPLTVTSAQKNPTAFYLCASSIRDRVNQPQHFGDGTRLSIL.

This chain links TRBV5-1 with TRBJ2-3, with 7 bases fitting TRBD1. The germline CDR1 and CDR2 sequences are SGHRS and YFSETQ. The CDR3 sequence is 14 residues long. V lost 4 bases, J lost 5 bases, and 7 bases stayed unmatched. This CDR3 is CASSGDSRRDTQYF. In DNA form, the CDR3 reads TGCGCCAGCAGCGGGGACAGTCGTCGAGATACGCAGTATTTT.

The chain has TRBV6-6 and TRBJ1-3, with D possibly being TRBD1 (5 bases). From germline, CDR1 is MNHNY and CDR2 SVGAGI (reference sequence). The V and J ends lost 10 bases and 0 bases respectively, with 10 bases between them. The CDR3 runs 13 residues. Here the CDR3 DNA reads TGTGCCATCGAGACAGACTCTGGAAACACCATATATTTT. Protein product: CAIETDSGNTIYF.

The chain couples TRBV7-2 to TRBJ2-3; 7 positions match TRBD1. The junction had 6 bases not matched to a gene; V was cut back by 3 bases and J by 3 bases. The CDR3 is 15 amino acids. CDR1 SGHTA and CDR2 FQGNSA come from the germline V gene. The CDR3 DNA sequence: TGTGCCAGCAGCTTGAATGCCAGGGGGACAGATACGCAGTATTTT. This translates into CASSLNARGTDTQYF.

The gene calls are TRBV5-6 and TRBJ2-1; 14 positions agree with TRBD2. CDR3 size: 17 residues. V was pared by 3 bases and J by 7 bases, with 9 bases of the junction left unmatched. Germline V lookup: CDR1 SGHDT, CDR2 YYEEEE. The CDR3 spells CASSSRLAGGLGNEQFF. In DNA, the CDR3 is TGTGCCAGCAGCTCAAGACTAGCGGGAGGGCTAGGGAATGAGCAGTTCTTC.

V usage is TRBV9 and J usage is TRBJ1-1, with D unclear. Germline V gene lookup returns CDR1 SGDLS and CDR2 YYNGEE. V lost 4 bases, J lost 12 bases, and 22 bases lay in between. This CDR3 has 14 residues. This CDR3 reads CASSRPGVNRDTFF. DNA of the CDR3: TGTGCCAGCAGCCGCCCCGGGGTCAATAGGGATACTTTCTTT. The variable domain in full, completed from reference TRBV9 and TRBJ1-1, reads DSGVTQTPKHLITATGQRVTLRCSPRSGDLSVYWYQQSLDQGLQFLIQYYNGEERAKGNILERFSAQQFPDLHSELNLSSLELGDSALYFCASSRPGVNRDTFFGQGTRLTVV.

This rearrangement joins TRBV6-6 to TRBJ2-2; TRBD2 agrees at 9 bases. This CDR3 is built from 15 residues. V was clipped by 9 bases and J by 2 bases; unmatched bases: 7. CDR1 MNHNY and CDR2 SVGAGI come from the germline V gene (reference sequence). CDR3 sequence reads: CASGSGGSNTGELFF. The CDR3 DNA reads TGTGCCAGTGGGAGCGGGGGGAGCAACACCGGGGAGCTGTTTTTT.

In this sample, this clone turned up once. The chain links TRBV5-1 to TRBJ2-1; 10 bases fit TRBD2. This CDR3 contains 15 residues. Looked up from germline, CDR1 is SGHRS and CDR2 is YFSETQ. V shed 5 bases and J 0 bases; nucleotides not matched to a gene: 2. CDR3 nucleotides: TGCGCCAGCAGGGCTAGCGGGAGCTCCTACAATGAGCAGTTCTTC. Protein: CASRASGSSYNEQFF.

The J gene is TRBJ1-2, the V gene TRBV7-2, with D hard to call. Germline V gene sequence: CDR1 SGHTA, CDR2 FQGNSA. V was clipped by 4 bases and J by 1 base, with 13 bases between them. CDR3 length: 15 residues. As DNA, the CDR3 is TGTGCCAGCAGCTACCGGGAGACTAGTAACTATGGCTACACCTTC. Amino acid sequence: CASSYRETSNYGYTF.

The chain combines TRBV20-1 with TRBJ2-7; maybe TRBD1 (5 bases). Trimming left V 3 bases short and J 5 bases short, with 8 bases between. Germline V gives CDR1 DFQATT, CDR2 SNEGSKA (reference sequence). This CDR3 has 11 amino acids. DNA for the CDR3: TGCAGTGCTAGTCAGGGCAACGAGCAGTACTTC. As protein: CSASQGNEQYF.

V and J are TRBV27 and TRBJ1-1, with a possible D match to TRBD1 (5 bases). Germline V gives CDR1 MNHEY, CDR2 SMNVEV (reference sequence). This CDR3 has 16 residues. Trimming removed 1 base from V and 0 bases from J, with 12 bases in between. CDR3 in DNA: TGTGCCAGCAGTTTATACCCGATAGGGGTGAACACTGAAGCTTTCTTT. Translation gives CASSLYPIGVNTEAFF.

The chain joins TRBV7-9 to TRBJ1-2; D is unclear. Germline CDR1 reads SEHNR; CDR2 reads FQNEAQ (reference sequence). This CDR3 is built from 13 residues. The germline V and J ends were trimmed by 1 base and 4 bases, with 7 bases remaining between them. CDR3 bases: TGTGCCAGCAGCTTAGAGGAGGTCTATGGCTACACCTTC. Protein product: CASSLEEVYGYTF. The variable domain in full, completed from reference TRBV7-9 and TRBJ1-2, reads DTGVSQNPRHKITKRGQNVTFRCDPISEHNRLYWYRQTLGQGPEFLTYFQNEAQLEKSRLLSDRFSAERPKGSFSTLEIQRTEQGDSAMYLCASSLEEVYGYTFGSGTRLTVV.

The genes are TRBV7-2 and TRBJ1-1, with D tentatively TRBD1 (6 bases). This CDR3 has 14 amino acids. Germline V lookup: CDR1 SGHTA, CDR2 FQGNSA. V was clipped by 4 bases and J by 4 bases, with 13 bases between them. The DNA for the CDR3 is TGTGCCAGCAGCTACACAGGGTCTGGCACTGAAGCTTTCTTT. It is translated as CASSYTGSGTEAFF.